Sequencing of this T cell receptor (beta chain) was carried out in a study of OX40 agonist ivuxolimab in advanced cancers. Here immunoSEQ multiplex PCR was the method, and the copy in TCRdb shows in-frame clones only, minus some. The table includes tens of thousands of clones, 75% to 85% detected once. The clonotype was recovered from an adult with an advanced solid tumor such as melanoma, head and neck, liver or kidney cancer. The source material was CD4+ or CD8+ T cells sorted from blood, sampled in a trial of the OX40 agonist ivuxolimab.

CDR3 bases: TGTGCCAGCAGTTTATCGGGCGGGACAGGGAACACTGAAGCTTTCTTT. It codes for CASSLSGGTGNTEAFF. The V gene is TRBV27, the J gene TRBJ1-1; 8 bases map to TRBD1. Germline V gene sequence: CDR1 MNHEY, CDR2 SMNVEV (reference sequence). This CDR3 has 16 residues. The V and J ends lost 0 bases and 1 base, in that order; junction bases with no gene match: 4.